What follows describes a single TCR beta chain. Its antigen is unknown. This entry is derived from a study of T cell responses to AZD1222 COVID-19 vaccine. Background on the study: It was second doses at about 4 or about 12 weeks that were pooled. General observations from the study: Spike-wide vaccine-associated CD4 TCRs dominated at 160-218 and 743-854. Clonal diversity was possibly underestimated, and the donors were mostly white British, with more females. Only a handful of AZD1222 recipients, six or seven in all, had baseline seropositivity.

Only in-frame clones appear in the TCRdb table, and some are missing; sequencing was by immunoSEQ multiplex PCR. Among 150,000 to 200,000 clones listed, about nine tenths were seen once. V shed 7 bases and J shed 4 bases, with 14 bases lying between them. This CDR3 contains 13 residues. Germline loops: CDR1 SGDLS, CDR2 YYNGEE. The source of this sequence is an adult in good health. This rearrangement joins TRBV9 to TRBJ1-1; D may be TRBD1 (6 bases). The specimen comprised peripheral blood, sampled on day 0 of AZD1222 vaccination. CDR3 in amino acids: CASSPGGRTEAFF. CDR3 bases: TGTGCCAGCTCCCCGGGGGGCCGCACTGAAGCTTTCTTT.